This TCR beta chain is from a study of regulatory T cells in long-lasting Graves disease (dated by TCRdb to the early 2020s). For the wider study: Antithyroid drugs had been taken for less than 3 months by newly diagnosed Graves' disease patients. This study used TCR sequencing and RNA sequencing of peripheral blood to compare persistent Graves' disease patients against newly diagnosed Graves' disease patients. The study took place in China and was registered as a clinical trial. A total of about 35 samples underwent TCR sequencing, from roughly 13 patients with persistent Graves' disease and roughly 20 patients with newly diagnosed Graves' disease.

Overall study outcomes, separate from this receptor: More public clonotypes were shared among persistent patients (about 2,800) than among newly diagnosed patients (roughly 1,000). Because the primary lesion, thyroid tissue, could not be accessed, the study looked at peripheral blood alone. Only the TCR beta chain was sequenced and analyzed. The authors noted that the small sample size was a limitation that may lower accuracy. Preferential use of TRBV28, TRBJ1-2 and TRBJ2-5 was observed in persistent disease, whereas TRBV20-1 and TRBJ2-1 were favored in newly diagnosed disease. Compared with newly diagnosed patients, persistent Graves' disease patients had lower TCR Shannon entropy and fewer highly expanded clones, which suggests clonal expansion.

Library method: multiplex PCR. Sequencing instrument: Illumina HiSeq 4000. TCR beta libraries were built with iRepertoire HTBI primers and Arm-PCR amplification of CDR3 regions. Before sequencing, the PCR products underwent gel purification. Under the source paper's analysis protocol: A total of 62 TRBV and approximately 15 TRBJ segments were identified across samples and were used for gene usage analysis of CDR3 amino acid clonotypes. COPE and FqMerger were used to merge filtered high-quality paired reads into contigs. BLAST was used to align contigs to IMGT TRBV, TRBD and TRBJ reference genes, with CDR3 defined following IMGT. Clonotypes above 0.1% frequency were classified as highly expanded clones. Shannon entropy was used to measure repertoire diversity, and the Gini coefficient was used to measure V-J evenness. A clonotype was considered public if more than one individual shared it. TCRdb ran its own pipeline on the public reads, namely fastp trimming at Q25 and MiXCR clone calling, and kept in-frame beta chains. Every entry covers one CDR3 protein and lists the most common genes and DNA from its rows. These V and J calls rely on TCRdb rather than the paper's analysis. Within this sample are roughly 350,000 distinct CDR3 sequences, with roughly 17% of them counted one time only. The ten top clones hold roughly a fifth of the sample.

This clonotype was counted many times. Which antigen it targets is not known. No much larger clone is present one base from it, and per-base qualities are unavailable. The time point label on this specimen signifies: newly diagnosed GD, antithyroid drugs for less than 3 months. RNA was extracted from PBMCs in TRIzol for both TCR sequencing and RNA sequencing. The diagnosis of Graves' disease followed American Thyroid Association guidelines. Patients for the study were recruited at an endocrinology department in Xi'an, China. Each patient gave roughly 8.4 milliliters of peripheral blood, collected in an EDTA anticoagulant tube. PBMCs were isolated by Ficoll Paque Plus density gradient separation without further T cell sorting. An Agilent 2100 Bioanalyzer and agarose gel were used to check RNA quality, and a NanoDrop 2000 was used to measure RNA concentration. Trimming takes 1 base from V and 5 bases from J, and the germline ends sit 6 bases apart. The germline V gene specifies MNHNS as CDR1 and SASEGT as CDR2. The CDR3 covers 13 residues, taking in both the cysteine and the phenylalanine. The entry retains the CDR3 DNA only, 39 bases that are in frame from base 1.

These same data were also listed under a study on T cells in Graves' hyperthyroidism and ophthalmopathy. Drawing on the second study: A patient counted as having stable Graves' hyperthyroidism if no progression to ophthalmopathy occurred over 18 months of follow-up. The hyperthyroidism patients were between 18 and 65 years old and newly diagnosed, with a disease duration of less than 2 months. The study excluded patients with uncontrolled infections, other autoimmune diseases, pregnancy or lactation. Diagnoses were based on clinical symptoms, serum thyroxine and TRAb, thyroid ultrasound and orbital computed tomography. For the first round of RT-PCR on the TCR CDR3, the HTBI primer set was used together with the Qiagen OneStep RT-PCR kit. Most expanded thyroid clonotypes (frequency above 0.001) were also detected in blood, suggesting blood repertoires may reflect thyroid immune responses. A 13 V-J signature model separated ophthalmopathy from stable hyperthyroidism, with 87.88% sensitivity and 81.08% specificity in cross-validation and 80%/75% in testing. In validation, the model predicted progression to ophthalmopathy a median of about 6.8 months before onset, with approximately 68% sensitivity and roughly 72% specificity. To identify TCR V-J signatures that set the groups apart, the researchers used a discovery cohort of more than 95 patients, made up of around 42 with Graves' ophthalmopathy and about 55 with stable Graves' hyperthyroidism. Whether ophthalmopathy could be predicted prospectively was tested in an independent validation cohort made up of 18 to 20 hyperthyroidism patients plus 17 patients who later progressed to ophthalmopathy. The 75 to 100 discovery patients were divided at random into training and test sets in a 7:3 ratio. In roughly six Graves' hyperthyroidism patients, the study also compared T-cell repertoires from thyroid tissue with T-cell repertoires from blood. After blood sampling, hyperthyroidism patients were treated with methimazole at a starting dose of 30 mg daily, and ophthalmopathy patients were treated with high-dose intravenous methylprednisolone. A second multiplex PCR round built the libraries, followed by size selection and purification. Libraries were sequenced paired-end with 100 bp reads on an Illumina HiSeq2000. SOAPnuke was used to process the raw data, with reads discarded if the reads contained adapters or uncalled bases, had a mean Phred below 15, or lacked an exact constant-primer or identifier match. High-quality paired reads were merged using COPE v1.2.5, and each unique nucleotide sequence was defined as a clonotype. MiTCR v1.1 was used to align the clonotypes against IMGT TRBV, TRBD and TRBJ reference segments. Analysis was restricted to V-J combinations with a frequency above 0.0001, which covered approximately 99% of repertoires. A TCS score was defined as the ratio of F50 (clonal expansion) to E x V (chaos), with BLOSUM62-based TCRdist applied between CDR3 peptides within each V-J. Welch's t-statistics and random forest reduced several hundred V-J features to roughly 13, which were used in a naive Bayes classifier (R e1071). Sample size was not statistically predetermined, and blinding of investigators to group allocation was not performed. The paper reports TCR Vbeta CDR3 sequencing of fewer than 150 peripheral blood samples: over 40 ophthalmopathy, approximately 74 hyperthyroidism and around 17 progressor patients.

The specimen was peripheral blood mononuclear cells (PBMCs), collected at new diagnosis, from a patient treated with antithyroid drugs. The chain couples TRBV6-1 to TRBJ2-1; there is no confident call for the D gene. This TCR derives from a woman aged 18-30 years with Graves disease. Donor details come from another sample of the same person, matched by shared clones. The bases read TGTGCCAGCAGTGAAGTCCCTGACAATGAGCAGTTCTTC. Translation gives CASSEVPDNEQFF.